The rows below give T cell receptor beta chains drawn from one sample of a study of T-cell reconstitution after alpha-beta-depleted transplantation in children. TCRdb re-called the PCR reads with MiXCR, one entry per CDR3 protein. Of more than 550,000 distinct CDR3 sequences in the sample, under 12% were seen once. The specimen comprised PBMCs from the stem cell graft donor, sampled from the stem cell graft. The receptors derive from a human donor who donated a stem cell graft to a child with acute myeloid leukemia. CDR3s include the opening cysteine and the closing phenylalanine or tryptophan. A D gene is named only where the DNA matches it firmly. Size values are once, few and many counts, or a class for expanded clones, and some rows have none.

v_call	j_call	clone_size	d_call	cdr3_nt	cdr3_aa
TRBV12-3/TRBV12-4	TRBJ2-3	many	.	TGTGCCAGCAGTTTCTCTGGGGCCACAGATACGCAGTATTTT	CASSFSGATDTQYF
TRBV4-3	TRBJ2-7	.	TRBD2	TGCGCCAGCAGCCAAGATGGGCTAGCGGGACCCGACGAGCAGTACTTC	CASSQDGLAGPDEQYF
TRBV14	TRBJ2-7	many	TRBD2	TGTGCCAGCAGCCTTAGCGGGAGAGAGCAGTACTTC	CASSLSGREQYF
TRBV20-1	TRBJ2-2	.	.	TGCAGTGCTAGAGCAGCGGCAACCGGGGAGCTGTTTTTT	CSARAAATGELFF
TRBV20-1	TRBJ1-2	few	.	TGCAGTGCTACCGGCAGGAACTATGGCTACACCTTC	CSATGRNYGYTF
TRBV5-6	TRBJ2-5	.	TRBD1	TGTGCCAGCAGCTTGGTTGGACAGGGTCCTCAAGAGACCCAGTACTTC	CASSLVGQGPQETQYF
TRBV18	TRBJ2-7	few	TRBD2	TGTGCCAGCTCAGGTGCGGGAGCTGGCGAGCAGTACTTC	CASSGAGAGEQYF
TRBV5-5	TRBJ2-7	few	TRBD1	TGTGCCAGCAGCGTGGACAGGGGCAACGAGCAGTACTTC	CASSVDRGNEQYF
TRBV5-5	TRBJ2-5	few	.	TGTGCCAGCAGCTTGCGGTCGGCGGGGAAAGAGACCCAGTACTTC	CASSLRSAGKETQYF
TRBV28	TRBJ2-3	many	TRBD2	TGTGCCAGCGCTCTAGCGGGAGGGTTAGATACGCAGTATTTT	CASALAGGLDTQYF
TRBV20-1	TRBJ2-6	.	.	TGCAGTGCTGATGGGAGGTCTGGGGCCAACGTCCTGACTTTC	CSADGRSGANVLTF
TRBV7-9	TRBJ2-7	.	.	TGTGCCAGCAGCGGGGGGGACAAGCCCTACGAGCAGTACTTC	CASSGGDKPYEQYF
TRBV20-1	TRBJ1-5	.	.	TGCAGTGCGGGTGGGGGTGGCGATCAGCCCCAGCATTTT	CSAGGGGDQPQHF
TRBV20-1	TRBJ2-5	.	.	TGCAGTGCTAAAGTTGCTCTGCCAGAGACCCAGTACTTC	CSAKVALPETQYF
TRBV7-2	TRBJ2-7	.	.	TGTGCCAGCAGCTTAGCATCTGGTGGACTCGAGCAGTACTTC	CASSLASGGLEQYF
TRBV29-1	TRBJ2-6	few	.	TGCAGCGTCCCAGGCGGGTCCTCTGGGGCCAACGTCCTGACTTTC	CSVPGGSSGANVLTF
TRBV9	TRBJ1-3	many	.	TGTGCCAGCAGCGGATTGCAGGGTGGTCCTGGAAACACCATATATTTT	CASSGLQGGPGNTIYF
TRBV11-2	TRBJ2-1	many	TRBD2	TGTGCCAGCAGCTTTACTAGCGGGAGAAACAATGAGCAGTTCTTC	CASSFTSGRNNEQFF
TRBV25-1	TRBJ1-1	few	TRBD1	TGTGCCAGCAGTGAATATAGGACAGGGAACACTGAAGCTTTCTTT	CASSEYRTGNTEAFF
TRBV7-2	TRBJ2-4	few	.	TGTGCCAGCAGCTTCGGAAACATTCAGTACTTC	CASSFGNIQYF
TRBV6-2/TRBV6-3	TRBJ1-1	.	.	TGTGCCAGCAGTAGCGCCTCGAAGGGGAGTGAAGCTTTCTTT	CASSSASKGSEAFF
TRBV20-1	TRBJ2-7	.	.	TGCAGTGCTAGTCCGGGCGTGGAGCAGTACTTC	CSASPGVEQYF
TRBV29-1	TRBJ1-1	many	.	TGCAGCGTTGAACAGGGGCAAAACACTGAAGCTTTCTTT	CSVEQGQNTEAFF
TRBV10-3	TRBJ2-1	many	.	TGTGCCACCGTTGGGGAACGGAATGAGCAGTTCTTC	CATVGERNEQFF
TRBV5-1	TRBJ1-5	few	.	TGCGCCAGCAGCTTGAATGGGGGAAATAGCAATCAGCCCCAGCATTTT	CASSLNGGNSNQPQHF
TRBV4-2	TRBJ1-5	.	.	TGTGCCAGCAGCCAAGATGGTGGGGATCAGCCCCAGCATTTT	CASSQDGGDQPQHF
TRBV6-1	TRBJ2-7	.	.	TGTGCCAGCAAAGGGTACGCGGGGACCGCGGGGCACGAGCAGTACTTC	CASKGYAGTAGHEQYF
TRBV2	TRBJ2-5	many	TRBD1	TGTGCCGGGAGGACAGGGATGGGAGAGACCCAGTACTTC	CAGRTGMGETQYF
TRBV7-9	TRBJ2-1	few	.	TGTGCCAGCAGCTTAGCTCCCGACGGGCGTAATGAGCAGTTCTTC	CASSLAPDGRNEQFF
TRBV4-3	TRBJ2-3	.	TRBD2	TGCGCCAGCAGCCACCAAAGGCTACTAGCGTGGGTCCCGGATACGCAGTATTTT	CASSHQRLLAWVPDTQYF
TRBV5-5	TRBJ2-5	many	TRBD1	TGTGCCAGCAGCTCTTATTACGGGACAGGGACAGAGACCCAGTACTTC	CASSSYYGTGTETQYF
TRBV29-1	TRBJ2-7	.	.	TGCAGCGTTGAGGGGTCCACAGGGTCTAATTACGAGCAGTACTTC	CSVEGSTGSNYEQYF
TRBV20-1	TRBJ2-3	.	TRBD2	TGCAGTGCTAGACCCCCTAGCGGGATCACAGATACGCAGTATTTT	CSARPPSGITDTQYF
TRBV7-2	TRBJ1-1	many	.	TGTGCCAGCAGCTTAACCCTTGAAGCTTTCTTT	CASSLTLEAFF
TRBV27	TRBJ1-5	.	TRBD1	TGTGCCAGCAGTTCTGACAGGGGATATCAGCCCCAGCATTTT	CASSSDRGYQPQHF
TRBV20-1	TRBJ2-3	many	TRBD2	TGCAGTGTACTAGCGACTAGCACAGATACGCAGTATTTT	CSVLATSTDTQYF
TRBV2	TRBJ2-3	few	TRBD1	TGTGCCAGCAGCCAACAGGGGATTAGCACAGATACGCAGTATTTT	CASSQQGISTDTQYF
TRBV6-2/TRBV6-3	TRBJ1-5	.	.	TGTGCCAGCAGAATCCAGACAGGTCCGATGGTGCAGCCCCAGCATTTT	CASRIQTGPMVQPQHF
TRBV24-1	TRBJ2-2	many	.	TGTGCCACCAGTGATTTGCGGAGGGCGGACGGGGAGCTGTTTTTT	CATSDLRRADGELFF
TRBV11-1	TRBJ2-6	few	TRBD1	TGTGCCAGCAGCTTTGGGACAGGGGGTACGGCTGGGGCCAACGTCCTGACTTTC	CASSFGTGGTAGANVLTF
TRBV10-3	TRBJ1-4	many	.	TGTGCCATCAGTGAGCAGGGGACAACTAATGAAAAACTGTTTTTT	CAISEQGTTNEKLFF
TRBV10-3	TRBJ1-5	few	TRBD1	TGTGCCATCAGCCCGGGACAGGAGGATTTCCAGCCCCAGCATTTT	CAISPGQEDFQPQHF
TRBV9	TRBJ2-4	many	TRBD1	TGTGCCAGCAGCTCGACGGACAGGGGAGAAAACATTCAGTACTTC	CASSSTDRGENIQYF
TRBV20-1	TRBJ2-2	.	.	TGCAGTGCGGCGGCAGGGCAACCCCGTGCGAACACCGGGGAGCTGTTTTTT	CSAAAGQPRANTGELFF
TRBV5-6	TRBJ2-1	many	TRBD2	TGTGCCAGCAGCTCCTCAAGCGGGAGGGCGGGGGTTGAGCAGTTCTTC	CASSSSSGRAGVEQFF
TRBV12-3/TRBV12-4	TRBJ1-6	few	TRBD1	TGTGCCAGCTACTCAGGGGGCACTAATTCACCCCTCCACTTT	CASYSGGTNSPLHF
TRBV12-3/TRBV12-4	TRBJ2-3	.	.	TGTGCCAGCAGTCCCTACGGAAGCACAGATACGCAGTATTTT	CASSPYGSTDTQYF
TRBV21-1	TRBJ2-7	few	.	TGTGCCAGCAGCGGCCGGGGGAGTACCTACGAGCAGTACTTC	CASSGRGSTYEQYF
TRBV9	TRBJ2-2	.	.	TGTGCCAGCAGCCCTAGACAGGCGAACACCGGGGAGCTGTTTTTT	CASSPRQANTGELFF
TRBV12-3/TRBV12-4	TRBJ2-3	many	.	TGTGCCAGCAGCTCTCGCGGGGAGATGACAGATACGCAGTATTTT	CASSSRGEMTDTQYF
TRBV29-1	TRBJ2-7	few	.	TGCAGCTTTAGAGGGGGGGGGACCTACGAGCAGTACTTC	CSFRGGGTYEQYF
TRBV29-1	TRBJ2-7	few	.	TGCAGCGTTGCTTGGAACTCCTACGAGCAGTACTTC	CSVAWNSYEQYF